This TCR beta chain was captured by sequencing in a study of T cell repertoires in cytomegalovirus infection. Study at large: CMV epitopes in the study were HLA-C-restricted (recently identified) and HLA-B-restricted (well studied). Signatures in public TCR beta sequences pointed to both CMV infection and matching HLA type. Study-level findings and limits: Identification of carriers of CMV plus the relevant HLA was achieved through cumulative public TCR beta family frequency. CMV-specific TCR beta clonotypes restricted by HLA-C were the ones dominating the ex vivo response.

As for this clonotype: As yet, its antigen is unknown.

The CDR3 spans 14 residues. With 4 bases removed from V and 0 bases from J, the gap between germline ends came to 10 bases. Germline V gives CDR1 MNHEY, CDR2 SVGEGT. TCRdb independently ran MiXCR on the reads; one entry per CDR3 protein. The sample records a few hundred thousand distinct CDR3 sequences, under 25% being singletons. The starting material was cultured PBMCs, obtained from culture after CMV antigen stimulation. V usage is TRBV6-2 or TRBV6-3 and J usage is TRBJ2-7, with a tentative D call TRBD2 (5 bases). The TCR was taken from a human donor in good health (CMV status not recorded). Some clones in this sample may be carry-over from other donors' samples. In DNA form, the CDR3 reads TGTGCCAGCAGTTTCCTAGGGAGCTCCTACGAGCAGTACGTC. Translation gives CASSFLGSSYEQYV.